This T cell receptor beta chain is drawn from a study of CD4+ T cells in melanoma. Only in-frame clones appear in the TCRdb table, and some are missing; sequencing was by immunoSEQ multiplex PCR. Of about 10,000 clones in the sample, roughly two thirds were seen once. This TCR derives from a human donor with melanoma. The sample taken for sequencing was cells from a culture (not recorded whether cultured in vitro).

This CDR3 reads CASSETPNPGANVLTF. The CDR3 region has the DNA TGTGCCAGCAGCGAGACCCCAAACCCTGGGGCCAACGTCCTGACTTTC. This chain links TRBV9 with TRBJ2-6; D unresolved. This CDR3 has 16 amino acids. Trimming cost V 3 bases and J 2 bases, with 12 bases left between them. From germline, CDR1 is SGDLS and CDR2 YYNGEE.